The text below deals with one T cell receptor beta chain. The data were taken from a study of blood T cell repertoires in COVID-19. For the study at large: Some COVID-19 samples were acute and others convalescent; all came from the United States, Italy and Spain. In each case, the material was cDNA or gDNA derived from T cells, B-cell-depleted T cells, or PBMCs.

This study enrolled people aged about 18 to 100 from around 26 US geographic areas. Authors' data handling: Nucleated cell counts were estimated from reference gene primer amplification. This table comes from immunoSEQ multiplex PCR, and its TCRdb copy is limited to in-frame clones, with some not included. V and J calls and clone size are those listed in that table; D and trimming were worked out from the DNA. Of almost 250,000 clones listed, approximately 85% are singletons. The CDR3 runs to 18 residues. Germline assignment: CDR1 SGHTA and CDR2 FQGNSA. The junction had 15 bases not matched to a gene; V was cut back by 5 bases and J by 3 bases.

This chain uses TRBV7-2 with TRBJ1-2; 10 bases line up with TRBD1. The source of this sequence is a woman between 45 and 65 years old with acute COVID-19. Specimen: PBMCs or T cells enriched from blood (not recorded which). The CDR3 is CASSPYSTGGPGDYGYTF. The CDR3 DNA follows: TGTGCCAGCAGCCCTTATTCGACAGGGGGCCCAGGGGACTATGGCTACACCTTC.